The present TCR beta chain was sequenced within a study of cytomegalovirus exposure and HLA in healthy donors. Study observations and caveats: When analyzed later, a missense DCLRE1C variant was found to be linked to TCR beta V- and J-gene trimming. In a later analysis, common viral pathogens appeared linked to several of the most significant clusters. Specificity for CMV antigens was confirmed in vitro for a few of the CMV-associated chains.

The V end lost 3 bases, the J end lost 6 bases, and 15 bases lay between the germline ends. CDR3 length: 15 amino acids. The germline V gene encodes CDR1 ENHRY and CDR2 SYGVKD. Details on this clone: As yet, its antigen is unknown.

PCR primers comprised 60 Vbeta and 13 Jbeta primers. The table came from immunoSEQ multiplex PCR; TCRdb's copy has only in-frame clones and leaves some out. Found here are fewer than 90,000 clones, about 71% of them singletons; the top ten hold roughly 9.7%. The TCR was taken from a woman aged 45-59 years in good health and CMV-seropositive. Sequenced input: PBMCs. The chain employs TRBV10-3 and TRBJ1-5, with D possibly being TRBD1 (5 bases). CDR3 residues: CAISDSRGSGQPQHF. In DNA form, the CDR3 reads TGTGCCATCAGTGATTCTAGGGGTTCTGGTCAGCCCCAGCATTTT.